The present TCR beta chain was sequenced within a study of ipilimumab plus nivolumab after autologous stem cell transplantation. Ipilimumab, 1 mg/kg, started 14 to 28 days after autologous transplant. Patients received nivolumab 3 mg/kg at weeks 1, 4, 7, 10, then fortnightly to week 26. This clone was detected a few times. Other nucleotide sequences in the sample specify the same CDR3. Sequencing was performed with immunoSEQ multiplex PCR; in TCRdb, only in-frame clones are kept and a portion is missing. The sample consists of roughly 45,000 clones, approximately 91% of them appearing once. Material: PBMCs, obtained in a trial of ipilimumab plus nivolumab as post-transplant consolidation. The clonotype originates from a male donor with multiple myeloma.

CDR3 amino acids: CASSTRTDTEAFF. CDR3 in DNA: TGTGCCAGCAGTACGCGGACAGACACTGAAGCTTTCTTT. V is TRBV6-5 and J is TRBJ1-1; perhaps TRBD1 as D (6 bases). V lost 5 bases, J lost 3 bases, and 10 bases lay in between. Germline V gene sequence: CDR1 MNHEY, CDR2 SVGAGI. This CDR3 contains 13 residues.